Listed below are T cell receptor beta chains from one sample, sequenced in a study of blood T cell repertoires in COVID-19. Measured with immunoSEQ multiplex PCR; TCRdb has only the in-frame clones, and not every one. The sample contains about 190,000 clones, roughly 89% of which appear only once. The sample consisted of peripheral blood. These receptors were obtained from a man aged 50-59 years with acute or convalescent COVID-19. Both conserved end residues are part of each CDR3. The D gene is left open where the match is weak.

V	J	D	CDR3	DNA
TRBV7-2	TRBJ2-3	TRBD2	CASSPTWTSGRDTQYF	TGTGCCAGCAGCCCTACGTGGACTAGCGGGAGAGATACGCAGTATTTT
TRBV4-1	TRBJ1-4	-	CASSQVGEGGANEKLFF	TGCGCCAGCAGCCAAGTGGGGGAAGGGGGTGCTAATGAAAAACTGTTTTTT
TRBV27	TRBJ2-2	TRBD1	CASSFGTGSVTGELFF	TGTGCCAGCAGTTTCGGGACAGGGTCCGTCACCGGGGAGCTGTTTTTT
TRBV7-9	TRBJ1-2	-	CASTPRGEIYGYTF	TGTGCCAGCACCCCCCGGGGAGAGATCTATGGCTACACCTTC
TRBV5-1	TRBJ1-1	-	CASSPRDFPNTEAFF	TGCGCCAGCAGCCCCCGGGACTTCCCGAACACTGAAGCTTTCTTT
TRBV20-1	TRBJ1-5	-	CSASFDTNQPQHF	TGCAGTGCTAGTTTCGACACTAATCAGCCCCAGCATTTT
TRBV18	TRBJ2-1	TRBD2	CASSPSTSGYNEQFF	TGTGCCAGCTCACCCTCGACTAGCGGGTACAATGAGCAGTTCTTC
TRBV11-2	TRBJ2-7	-	CASVRNRASYEQYF	TGTGCCAGTGTCCGGAACAGGGCCTCCTACGAGCAGTACTTC
TRBV6-5	TRBJ1-3	-	CASRSRGSGNTIYF	TGTGCCAGCAGATCCCGGGGCTCTGGAAACACCATATATTTT
TRBV6-2/TRBV6-3	TRBJ1-1	-	CASSYSEYRRQLNTEAFF	TGTGCCAGCAGTTACTCTGAGTACAGGAGACAATTGAACACTGAAGCTTTCTTT
TRBV10-3	TRBJ1-5	-	CAISEEGIRGRNQPQHF	TGTGCCATCAGTGAGGAAGGCATCAGGGGAAGAAATCAGCCCCAGCATTTT